Listed here are 5 T cell receptor beta chains from one sample, sequenced in a study of T-cell reconstitution after alpha-beta-depleted transplantation in children. Unique molecular identifiers were used to barcode this TCRbeta library. TCRdb re-called the PCR reads through MiXCR, storing one row per CDR3 protein. The sample has 600,000 to 700,000 distinct CDR3 sequences; about an eighth are singletons. This specimen was PBMCs, taken before TCRalphabeta/CD19-depleted stem cell transplant. The receptors were sampled from a girl aged 2-10 years with congenital amegakaryocytic thrombocytopenia, due to receive a stem cell transplant.

This clonotype was seen a few times. V and J are TRBV20-1 and TRBJ2-1; a possible D gene is TRBD1 (5 bases). Trimming took off 4 bases at V and 9 bases at J, with 25 bases between the two ends. Germline V gene sequence: CDR1 DFQATT, CDR2 SNEGSKA (reference sequence). The CDR3 spans 16 residues. The CDR3 region is CSATDLLSRRGSEQFF. The DNA for the CDR3 is TGCAGTGCTACCGATCTCCTCAGCCGAAGGGGCAGTGAGCAGTTCTTC.

The rearrangement links TRBV4-1 to TRBJ2-7; the match to TRBD2 covers 16 bases. CDR3 length: 16 amino acids. With V trimmed by 4 bases and J by 3 bases, 3 bases remained unmatched. The germline V gene has CDR1 MGHRA and CDR2 YSYEKL. CDR3 loop: CASSLGTSGRVYEQYF. The CDR3 DNA reads TGCGCCAGCAGCCTCGGGACTAGCGGGAGGGTCTACGAGCAGTACTTC.

In this sample, this clonotype turned up a few times. The rearrangement joins TRBV5-1 to TRBJ2-3; 7 nucleotides line up with TRBD2. This CDR3 is 17 amino acids long. Germline V gene lookup returns CDR1 SGHRS and CDR2 YFSETQ. Unmatched junction bases numbered 13, after V lost 0 bases and J lost 6 bases. The CDR3 region is CASSLVRAGSGYDTQYF. The CDR3 nucleotides are TGCGCCAGCAGCTTGGTTCGAGCGGGGAGCGGGTACGATACGCAGTATTTT. Full variable domain (rest looked up from reference TRBV5-1 and TRBJ2-3): KAGVTQTPRYLIKTRGQQVTLSCSPISGHRSVSWYQQTPGQGLQFLFEYFSETQRNKGNFPGRFSGRQFSNSRSEMNVSTLELGDSALYLCASSLVRAGSGYDTQYFGPGTRLTVL.

At least ten counts were recorded for this clonotype. The chain is built from TRBV5-1 and TRBJ1-3; no definite D call. The V gene's germline CDR1 is SGHRS and CDR2 YFSETQ. Trimming removed 0 bases from V and 2 bases from J, with 12 bases in between. The CDR3 has 16 residues. Here the CDR3 reads CASSLAGQLAGNTIYF. The CDR3 DNA follows: TGCGCCAGCAGCTTGGCCGGTCAGCTTGCTGGAAACACCATATATTTT.

The J gene is TRBJ1-2, the V gene TRBV5-1, with D maybe TRBD1 (6 bases). V lost 1 base and J lost 0, with 22 bases in between. Germline lookup yields CDR1 SGHRS and CDR2 YFSETQ. The CDR3 covers 19 residues. CDR3 bases: TGCGCCAGCAGCTTGTCCAGGGACACCGGGACCGCATCTAACTATGGCTACACCTTC. It translates to CASSLSRDTGTASNYGYTF.